The T cell receptor beta chain under discussion was sequenced for a study of STAT5B mutations in CD4+ large granular lymphocyte leukemia. Findings of the study overall: Without putative leukemic clones, patient CD4-sorted repertoires remained more clonal than healthy CD4+ repertoires. Roughly a quarter of private leukemic clonotypes occurred rarely in other patients' non-leukemic repertoires.

The V end lost 5 bases, the J end lost 6 bases, and 12 bases lay between the germline ends. There are 13 residues in the CDR3. Per the germline V gene, CDR1 is SGHTA and CDR2 is FQGNSA. In the case of this clone: Its antigen is currently unknown.

This was a survey-level run. Here immunoSEQ multiplex PCR was the method, and the copy in TCRdb shows in-frame clones only, minus some. The table lists approximately 30,000 clones, 85% to 90% of them singletons, with 0.4% to 0.5% in the top ten. Control samples were healthy donors' buffy coats. The sample consisted of CD4+ T cells from blood buffy coats. This receptor was identified in a human donor in good health. The V and J genes are TRBV7-2 and TRBJ2-3; D is undetermined. In nucleotides, the CDR3 is TGTGCCAGCAGCCCCGCCGGGTGGGATACGCAGTATTTT. This sequence encodes CASSPAGWDTQYF.